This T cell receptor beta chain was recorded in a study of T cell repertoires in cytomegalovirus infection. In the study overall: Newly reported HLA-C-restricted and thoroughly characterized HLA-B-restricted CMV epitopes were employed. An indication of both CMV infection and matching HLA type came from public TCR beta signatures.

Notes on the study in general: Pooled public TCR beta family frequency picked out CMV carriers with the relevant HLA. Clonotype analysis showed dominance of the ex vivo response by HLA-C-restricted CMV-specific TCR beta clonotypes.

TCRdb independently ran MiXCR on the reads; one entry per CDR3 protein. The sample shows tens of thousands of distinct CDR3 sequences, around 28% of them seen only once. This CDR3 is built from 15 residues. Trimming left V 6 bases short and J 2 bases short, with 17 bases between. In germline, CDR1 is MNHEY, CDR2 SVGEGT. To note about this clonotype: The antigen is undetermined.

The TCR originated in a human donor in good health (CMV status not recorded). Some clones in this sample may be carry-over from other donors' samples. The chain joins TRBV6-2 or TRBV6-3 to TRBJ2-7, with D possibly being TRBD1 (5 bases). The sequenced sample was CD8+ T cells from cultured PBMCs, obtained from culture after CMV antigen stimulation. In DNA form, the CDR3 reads TGTGCCAGCAGCTCGATGGCAGGGTTTGCCTACGAGCAGTACTTC. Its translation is CASSSMAGFAYEQYF.